These 23 T cell receptor beta chains came from one sample sequenced in a study of CD8 T cells in ankylosing spondylitis. Study-wide findings and caveats: There was a TCR beta motif, made of eight highly homologous variants, that appeared characteristic of ankylosing spondylitis blood.

TCRdb processed the 5' RACE reads anew with MiXCR; each CDR3 protein has one entry. The sample has 450,000 to 550,000 distinct CDR3 sequences, approximately 5% seen once; the top ten hold roughly 3.2%. These receptors' targets are unknown. The sequencing input was blood, either unsorted or a sorted T cell fraction (not recorded which). The origin of the receptors is a male donor with ankylosing spondylitis.

This clonotype was observed at least ten times. This chain links TRBV5-1 with TRBJ2-5; TRBD2 agrees at 12 bases. CDR1 is SGHRS and CDR2 is YFSETQ in the germline V gene. The CDR3 runs to 15 residues. The V segment lost 4 bases and the J segment 3 bases; nucleotides outside the gene matches: 4. The CDR3 sequence is CASSTSGGTEETQYF. CDR3 nucleotide sequence: TGCGCCAGCAGCACTAGCGGGGGGACGGAAGAGACCCAGTACTTC.

This clonotype has a count of ten or more. V gene TRBV20-1 combines with J gene TRBJ1-5, with D possibly matching TRBD1 (5 bases). CDR3 length: 15 amino acids. CDR1 is DFQATT, CDR2 SNEGSKA, per germline (reference sequence). Trimming removed 0 bases from V and 6 bases from J, with 15 bases in between. The CDR3 coding sequence is TGCAGTGCTAGAGATCCGGACACAGTGGGTCAGCCCCAGCATTTT. It is translated as CSARDPDTVGQPQHF.

At least ten counts were recorded for this clonotype. The rearrangement uses TRBV13 and TRBJ1-1; 7 bases map to TRBD1. CDR3 size: 15 residues. Germline CDR1 and CDR2: PRHDT and FYEKMQ (reference sequence). V was pared by 5 bases and J by 2 bases, with 8 bases of the junction left unmatched. CDR3 sequence (DNA): TGTGCCAGCAGCCCCACAGGGACAGCCAACACTGAAGCTTTCTTT. This translates into CASSPTGTANTEAFF. Full variable domain (outside the CDR3, taken from reference TRBV13 and TRBJ1-1): AAGVIQSPRHLIKEKRETATLKCYPIPRHDTVYWYQQGPGQDPQFLISFYEKMQSDKGSIPDRFSAQQFSDYHSELNMSSLELGDSALYFCASSPTGTANTEAFFGQGTRLTVV.

This rearrangement joins TRBV7-2 to TRBJ2-2; D is ambiguous. Germline values: CDR1 SGHTA, CDR2 FQGNSA. The CDR3 spans 13 residues. Trimming stripped 1 base from V and 4 bases from J, with 4 bases between. CDR3 DNA sequence: TGTGCCAGCAGCTTAGAATTCACCGGGGAGCTGTTTTTT. This codes for CASSLEFTGELFF.

This clonotype was observed a few times. The chain combines TRBV7-9 with TRBJ2-7; D remains unclear. In germline, CDR1 is SEHNR, CDR2 FQNEAQ (reference sequence). The CDR3 extends over 15 amino acids. The V gene lost 4 bases and the J gene lost 5 bases, with 18 bases spanning the gap. Written as DNA, the CDR3 is TGTGCCAGCAGCTCCCGAGGCGGAAAGGGCGACGAGCAGTACTTC. Protein sequence: CASSSRGGKGDEQYF.

This clonotype was observed many times. The chain couples TRBV5-1 to TRBJ2-1, with TRBD2 identical over 12 bases. The CDR3 length is 15 residues. V was clipped by 5 bases and J by 9 bases; unmatched bases: 9. The germline CDR1 and CDR2 sequences are SGHRS and YFSETQ. CDR3 residues: CASRSGTSGYGEQFF. The CDR3 region has the DNA TGCGCCAGCAGATCCGGGACTAGCGGGTATGGTGAGCAGTTCTTC.

This clonotype was seen many times. The rearrangement uses TRBV7-9 and TRBJ1-2; possible D gene TRBD1, 5 bases. The CDR3 is 14 residues long. The V gene lost 1 base and the J gene lost 5 bases, with 11 bases spanning the gap. CDR1 is SEHNR and CDR2 is FQNEAQ in the germline V gene (reference sequence). The CDR3 region has the DNA TGTGCCAGCAGCTTAGGGGACGGTCGTTATGGCTACACCTTC. This translates into CASSLGDGRYGYTF.

The chain has TRBV12-3 or TRBV12-4 and TRBJ1-5; no clear D gene. The CDR3 contains 14 residues. V lost 5 bases to trimming and J lost 0 bases, with 8 bases between them. The CDR3 protein is CASSVHSSNQPQHF. CDR3 DNA sequence: TGTGCCAGCAGTGTTCACAGTAGCAATCAGCCCCAGCATTTT.

This clonotype was recorded at least ten times. This chain connects TRBV9 to TRBJ2-7, with D perhaps matching TRBD1 (8 bases). The germline CDR1 and CDR2 sequences are SGDLS and YYNGEE. The CDR3 runs to 17 residues. The germline V and J ends were trimmed by 4 bases and 6 bases, with 26 bases remaining between them. CDR3 bases: TGTGCCAGCAGCAATGGACAGGGAGGGTTTTGGCCGGGCGAGCAGTACTTC. This codes for CASSNGQGGFWPGEQYF.

This clonotype was observed at least ten times. This chain connects TRBV12-3 or TRBV12-4 to TRBJ2-1; D gene unclear. The CDR3 has 12 amino acids. V gave up 6 bases and J gave up 10 bases, with 13 bases separating them. The CDR3 DNA follows: TGTGCCAGCAGGGAATCGGGTTGGGAGCAGTTCTTC. Translation gives CASRESGWEQFF.

This clonotype has ten or more counts. CDR3 coding DNA: TGTGCCAGCAGTTATTACAGGGAACAGCCCCAGCATTTT. This sequence encodes CASSYYREQPQHF. The chain combines TRBV7-2 with TRBJ1-5; weak D call: TRBD1 (6 bases). The ends were cut back, 6 bases at V and 7 bases at J, with 13 bases in the middle. Germline V gives CDR1 SGHTA, CDR2 FQGNSA. CDR3 length: 13 amino acids.

The sample holds many counts of this clonotype. V gene TRBV6-1 combines with J gene TRBJ2-5; D is unclear. CDR1 and CDR2 from the germline V gene are MNHNS and SASEGT. V was pared by 7 bases and J by 5 bases, with 17 bases between. This CDR3 is 14 amino acids long. The CDR3 region has the DNA TGTGCCAGCAAAGGTCTTCCCTTGGGGGAGACCCAGTACTTC. As protein: CASKGLPLGETQYF.

This clonotype was counted many times. This CDR3 is CASSQDHGQETQYF. CDR3 sequence (DNA): TGTGCCAGCAGCCAAGATCACGGCCAAGAGACCCAGTACTTC. This chain joins TRBV14 and TRBJ2-5; no reliable D call. Trimming removed 0 bases from V and 1 base from J, with 6 bases in between. Per germline, CDR1 SGHDN and CDR2 FVKESK. CDR3 length: 14 residues.

At least ten counts were recorded for this clonotype. The V gene is TRBV7-2, the J gene TRBJ1-1; no definite D call. CDR1 is SGHTA and CDR2 is FQGNSA in the germline V gene. Trimming removed 6 bases at V and 4 bases at J, with 18 bases between. This CDR3 contains 15 residues. The CDR3 is CASRRTLQAVTEAFF. CDR3 DNA sequence: TGTGCCAGCAGGCGGACCCTCCAGGCGGTCACTGAAGCTTTCTTT.

In its sample, this clonotype was seen many times. V usage is TRBV5-1 and J usage is TRBJ1-1; D unresolved. CDR3 length equals 15 residues. Germline values: CDR1 SGHRS, CDR2 YFSETQ. Trimming shortened V by 0 bases and J by 1 base, and 10 bases separated the two germline ends. The CDR3 sequence: CASSLAPDGNTEAFF. As DNA, the CDR3 is TGCGCCAGCAGCTTGGCCCCAGACGGGAACACTGAAGCTTTCTTT.

This clonotype was observed many times. This chain connects TRBV29-1 to TRBJ2-1; either TRBD1 or TRBD2 may supply D (5 bases each). The length of the CDR3 is 13 residues. Germline CDR1 and CDR2: SQVTM and ANQGSEA. The ends were cut back, 2 bases at V and 11 bases at J, with 16 bases in the middle. The DNA for the CDR3 is TGCAGCGTTGAATCGGAAGGTAGGGACCAGCAGTTCTTC. As protein: CSVESEGRDQQFF.

In this sample, this clonotype turned up many times. The rearrangement uses TRBV6-5 and TRBJ1-2, with 7 positions matching TRBD1. After removal of 4 bases from V and 1 base from J, the junction contained 6 bases not matched to a gene. This CDR3 spans 15 amino acids. Germline V CDR1 and CDR2: MNHEY, SVGAGI. The CDR3 loop is CASSLVRGNNYGYTF. CDR3 coding DNA: TGTGCCAGCAGTTTAGTCAGGGGGAATAACTATGGCTACACCTTC.

The table lists this clonotype with many counts. V is TRBV5-5 and J is TRBJ1-4; D gene unclear. Germline assignment: CDR1 SGHKS and CDR2 YYEKEE (reference sequence). With 0 bases removed from V and 13 bases from J, the gap between germline ends came to 19 bases. The CDR3 consists of 15 residues. Here the CDR3 DNA reads TGTGCCAGCAGCTTGGCGGACTCTCCAAAGATTGGACTGTTTTTT. It specifies CASSLADSPKIGLFF.

This clonotype was recorded many times. In nucleotides, the CDR3 is TGTGCCAGCAGCCCCCGAAGATCCCACGAGCAGTACTTC. Residues: CASSPRRSHEQYF. The J gene is TRBJ2-7, the V gene TRBV27; D ambiguous. V was trimmed by 6 bases and J by 5 bases, leaving 14 bases between them. Germline-derived CDR1 and CDR2 are MNHEY and SMNVEV (reference sequence). This CDR3 has 13 amino acids.

This clonotype was observed many times. The V call is TRBV20-1, the J call TRBJ1-2; tentative D call: TRBD1 (6 bases). The CDR3 consists of 12 residues. Germline-derived CDR1 and CDR2 are DFQATT and SNEGSKA (reference sequence). V was shortened by 8 bases and J by 8 bases, with 18 bases between the two germline ends. Written as DNA, the CDR3 is TGCAGTCCCCGTTGGGGGGCGTTCGGCTACACCTTC. Translation: CSPRWGAFGYTF.

This clonotype showed up many times. At one boundary the junction diverges from the germline segment, which might be a read error. CDR3 sequence (DNA): TGTGCCAGCAGCCTAGCTCGGGAAGGAGAAGCTTTCTTT. Protein sequence: CASSLAREGEAFF. The chain has TRBV7-9 and TRBJ1-1; no definite D call. Germline lookup yields CDR1 SEHNR and CDR2 FQNEAQ (reference sequence). The CDR3 covers 13 residues.

Ten or more counts support this clonotype. The CDR3 coding sequence is TGTGCCAGCAGTTACTTCGGACGTATCCGTGGTGAGCAGTTCTTC. Protein: CASSYFGRIRGEQFF. The rearrangement uses TRBV6-5 and TRBJ2-1; no definite D call. This CDR3 has 15 amino acids. Germline CDR1 is MNHEY and CDR2 is SVGAGI. V lost 1 base and J 9 bases, leaving 16 bases between the germline ends.

The sample holds many counts of this clonotype. The chain carries TRBV29-1 and TRBJ1-2; D remains ambiguous. V lost 4 bases and J 7 bases, leaving 10 bases between the germline ends. Germline CDR1 and CDR2: SQVTM and ANQGSEA. This CDR3 comprises 11 residues. The CDR3 nucleotides read TGCAGCGTTGGAAGGGAGGCTGGCTACACCTTC. Protein sequence: CSVGREAGYTF.